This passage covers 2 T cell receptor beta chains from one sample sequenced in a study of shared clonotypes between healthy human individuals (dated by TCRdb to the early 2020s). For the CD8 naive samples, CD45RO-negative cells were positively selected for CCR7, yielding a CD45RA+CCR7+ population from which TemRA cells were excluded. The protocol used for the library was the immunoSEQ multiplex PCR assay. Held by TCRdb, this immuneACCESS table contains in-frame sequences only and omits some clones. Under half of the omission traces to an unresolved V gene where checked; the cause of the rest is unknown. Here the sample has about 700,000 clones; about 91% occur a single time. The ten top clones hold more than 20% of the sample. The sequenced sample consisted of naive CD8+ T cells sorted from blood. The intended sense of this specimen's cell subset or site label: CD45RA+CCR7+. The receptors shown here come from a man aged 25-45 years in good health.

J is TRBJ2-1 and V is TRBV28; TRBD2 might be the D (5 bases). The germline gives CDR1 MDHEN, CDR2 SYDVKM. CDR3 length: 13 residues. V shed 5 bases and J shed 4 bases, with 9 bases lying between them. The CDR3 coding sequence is TGTGCCAGCAGTCGAGAGCGGTACAATGAGCAGTTCTTC. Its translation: CASSRERYNEQFF.

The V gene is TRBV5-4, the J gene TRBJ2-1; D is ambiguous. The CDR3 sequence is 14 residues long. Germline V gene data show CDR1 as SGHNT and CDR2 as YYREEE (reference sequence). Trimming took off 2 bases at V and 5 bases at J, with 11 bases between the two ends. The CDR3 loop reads CASSFTTKDNEQFF. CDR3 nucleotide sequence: TGTGCCAGCAGCTTCACAACGAAAGACAATGAGCAGTTCTTC. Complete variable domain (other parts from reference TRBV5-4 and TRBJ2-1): ETGVTQSPTHLIKTRGQQVTLRCSSQSGHNTVSWYQQALGQGPQFIFQYYREEENGRGNFPPRFSGLQFPNYSSELNVNALELDDSALYLCASSFTTKDNEQFFGPGTRLTVL.